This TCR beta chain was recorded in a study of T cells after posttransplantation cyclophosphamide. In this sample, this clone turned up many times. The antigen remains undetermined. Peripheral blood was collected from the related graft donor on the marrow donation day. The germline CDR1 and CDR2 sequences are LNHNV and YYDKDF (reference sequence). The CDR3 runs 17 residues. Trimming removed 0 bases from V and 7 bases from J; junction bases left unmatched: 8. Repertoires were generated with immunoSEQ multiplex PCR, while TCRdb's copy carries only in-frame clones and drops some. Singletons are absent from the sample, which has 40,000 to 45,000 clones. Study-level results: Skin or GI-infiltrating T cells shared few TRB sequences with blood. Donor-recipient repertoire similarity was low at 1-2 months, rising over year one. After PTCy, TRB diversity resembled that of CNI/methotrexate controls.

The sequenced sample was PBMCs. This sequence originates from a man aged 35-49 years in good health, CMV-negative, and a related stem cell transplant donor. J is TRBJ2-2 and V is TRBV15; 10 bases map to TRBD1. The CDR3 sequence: CATSREGTGDIIGELFF. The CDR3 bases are TGTGCCACCAGCAGAGAGGGGACAGGGGATATCATCGGGGAGCTGTTTTTT.